This T cell receptor (beta chain) was identified in a study of blood T cell repertoires in COVID-19. Study details: Acute and convalescent COVID-19 specimens originated in the United States, Italy and Spain. PBMCs, B-cell-depleted T cells, or T cells provided the cDNA or gDNA that made up the material.

Original data processing: Amplifying reference gene primers gave estimates of nucleated cell counts. The table came from immunoSEQ multiplex PCR; TCRdb's copy has only in-frame clones and leaves some out. Clone size and V and J calls were adopted from that table, with D and trimming inferred from the DNA. The data show 150,000 to 200,000 clones, around 87% seen once. The sequence was collected from a middle-aged man with acute or convalescent COVID-19. Input material: peripheral blood.

CDR3 in DNA: TGTGCCTGGAGCCTGGGACTGAGCACAGATACGCAGTATTTT. Translating it yields CAWSLGLSTDTQYF. The V call is TRBV30, the J call TRBJ2-3; perhaps TRBD2 as D (6 bases). CDR1 is GTSNPN, CDR2 SVGIG, per germline (reference sequence). The CDR3 sequence is 14 residues long. V was trimmed by 3 bases and J by 0 bases, leaving 10 bases between them.